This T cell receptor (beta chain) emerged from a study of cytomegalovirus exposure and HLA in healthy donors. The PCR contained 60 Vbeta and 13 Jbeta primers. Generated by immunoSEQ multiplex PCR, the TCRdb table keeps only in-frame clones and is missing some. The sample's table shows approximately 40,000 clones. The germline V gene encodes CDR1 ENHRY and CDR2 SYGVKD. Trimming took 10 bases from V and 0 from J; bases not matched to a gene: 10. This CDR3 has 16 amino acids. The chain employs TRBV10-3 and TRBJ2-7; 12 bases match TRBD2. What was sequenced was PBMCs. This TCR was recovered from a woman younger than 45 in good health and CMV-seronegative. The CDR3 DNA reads TGTGCCACGGGGGGGTTGACTAGCGGGAGCTCCTACGAGCAGTACTTC. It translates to CATGGLTSGSSYEQYF.